This TCR beta chain was recorded in a study of blood T cell repertoires in COVID-19. The data were produced by immunoSEQ multiplex PCR, yet TCRdb's version contains in-frame clones alone and is incomplete. The sample contains about 190,000 clones, 80% to 90% of which appear only once. Deletions cut 4 bases from V and 8 bases from J, with 15 bases between. The V gene's germline CDR1 is SGHRS and CDR2 YFSETQ. The CDR3 is 14 residues long. Sequenced: peripheral blood. This receptor was taken from a woman between 65 and 79 years old with active or convalescent COVID-19. The V call is TRBV5-1, the J call TRBJ1-4, with D maybe TRBD1 (6 bases). CDR3 sequence: CASSLTGWGEKLFF. The CDR3 DNA reads TGCGCCAGCAGCCTTACAGGGTGGGGAGAAAAACTGTTTTTT.